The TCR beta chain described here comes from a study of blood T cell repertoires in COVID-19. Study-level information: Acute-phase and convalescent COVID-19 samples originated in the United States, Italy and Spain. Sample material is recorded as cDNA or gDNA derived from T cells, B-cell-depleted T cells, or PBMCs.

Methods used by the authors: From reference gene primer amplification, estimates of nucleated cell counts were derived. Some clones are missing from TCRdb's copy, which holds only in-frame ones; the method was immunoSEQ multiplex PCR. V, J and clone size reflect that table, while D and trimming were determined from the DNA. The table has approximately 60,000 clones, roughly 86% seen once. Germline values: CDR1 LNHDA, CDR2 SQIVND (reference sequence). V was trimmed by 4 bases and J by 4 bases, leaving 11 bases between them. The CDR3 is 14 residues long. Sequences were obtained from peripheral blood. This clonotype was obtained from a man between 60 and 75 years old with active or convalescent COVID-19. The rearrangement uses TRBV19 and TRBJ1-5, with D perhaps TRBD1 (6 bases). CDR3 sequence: CASSTGTSNQPQHF. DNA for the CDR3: TGTGCCAGTAGTACCGGGACATCAAATCAGCCCCAGCATTTT.